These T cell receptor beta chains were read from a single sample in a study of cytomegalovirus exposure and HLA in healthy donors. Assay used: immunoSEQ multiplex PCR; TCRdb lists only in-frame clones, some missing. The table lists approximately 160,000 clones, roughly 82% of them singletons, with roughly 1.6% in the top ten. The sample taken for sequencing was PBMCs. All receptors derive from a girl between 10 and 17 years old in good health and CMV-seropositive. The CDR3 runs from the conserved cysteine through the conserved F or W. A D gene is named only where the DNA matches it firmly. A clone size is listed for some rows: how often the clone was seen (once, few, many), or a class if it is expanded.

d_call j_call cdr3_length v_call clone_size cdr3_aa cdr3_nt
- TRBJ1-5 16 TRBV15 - CATSSTGRGRGQPQHF TGTGCCACCAGCTCCACCGGGCGGGGGCGAGGGCAGCCCCAGCATTTT
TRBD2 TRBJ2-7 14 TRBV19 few CASSPAGASYEQYF TGTGCCAGTAGTCCAGCGGGGGCGTCCTACGAGCAGTACTTC
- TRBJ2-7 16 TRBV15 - CATSRESLLPLYEQYF TGTGCCACCAGCAGAGAGTCCTTACTCCCCCTCTACGAGCAGTACTTC
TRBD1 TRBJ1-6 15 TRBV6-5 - CASRTTGTGYSPLHF TGTGCCAGCAGGACAACCGGGACAGGGTATTCACCCCTCCACTTT
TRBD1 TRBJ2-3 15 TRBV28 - CASSFGTGSTDTQYF TGTGCCAGCAGTTTTGGGACAGGGTCCACAGATACGCAGTATTTT
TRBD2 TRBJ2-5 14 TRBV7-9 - CASSISGGQETQYF TGTGCCAGCAGCATTAGCGGGGGGCAAGAGACCCAGTACTTC
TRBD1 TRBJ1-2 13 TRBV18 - CASSTGQADGYTF TGTGCCAGCTCGACAGGACAGGCCGATGGCTACACCTTC
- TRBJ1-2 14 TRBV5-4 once CASSGQNIGYGYTF TGTGCCAGCAGCGGACAGAATATCGGCTATGGCTACACCTTC
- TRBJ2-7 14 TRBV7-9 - CASSFPSTGDEQYF TGTGCCAGCAGCTTCCCCTCCACGGGGGACGAGCAGTACTTC
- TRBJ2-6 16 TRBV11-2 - CASSSRGSAGANVLTF TGTGCCAGCAGCTCAAGGGGATCAGCTGGGGCCAACGTCCTGACTTTC
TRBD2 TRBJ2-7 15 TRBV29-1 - CSVEISGGVGYEQYF TGCAGCGTTGAGATCTCGGGGGGGGTGGGCTACGAGCAGTACTTC
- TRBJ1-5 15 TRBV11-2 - CASRAGANSNQPQHF TGTGCCAGCAGAGCGGGCGCCAATAGCAATCAGCCCCAGCATTTT
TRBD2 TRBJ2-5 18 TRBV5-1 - CASSRGTSGSTYQETQYF TGCGCCAGCAGCCGAGGGACTAGCGGGAGTACTTACCAAGAGACCCAGTACTTC
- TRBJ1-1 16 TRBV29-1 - CSVTTAGTRQNTEAFF TGCAGCGTTACGACGGCCGGGACAAGACAGAACACTGAAGCTTTCTTT
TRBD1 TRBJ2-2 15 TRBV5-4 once CASSFWTGSSGELFF TGTGCCAGCAGCTTCTGGACAGGGTCTTCCGGGGAGCTGTTTTTT
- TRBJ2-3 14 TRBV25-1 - CASSNPKDLDTQYF TGTGCCAGCAGCAACCCCAAGGACTTAGATACGCAGTATTTT
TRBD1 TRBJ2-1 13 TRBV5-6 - CASSRDRVDEQFF TGTGCCAGCAGCCGAGACAGGGTTGATGAGCAGTTCTTC
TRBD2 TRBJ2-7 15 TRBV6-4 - CARSYSGRDFYEQYF TGTGCCAGGTCATATAGCGGGAGGGATTTCTACGAGCAGTACTTC
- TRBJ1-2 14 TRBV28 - CASSRAGRDYGYTF TGTGCCAGCAGTCGGGCAGGGAGGGACTATGGCTACACCTTC
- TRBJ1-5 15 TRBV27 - CASSLGPGTSLPQHF TGTGCCAGCAGTTTAGGGCCGGGGACTTCTCTGCCCCAGCATTTT
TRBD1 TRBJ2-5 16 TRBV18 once CASSPLRDRVAETQYF TGTGCCAGCTCACCCCTCCGGGACAGAGTCGCGGAGACCCAGTACTTC
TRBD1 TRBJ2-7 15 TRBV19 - CASNSGTGGYYEQYF TGTGCCAGTAACTCCGGGACAGGGGGTTACTACGAGCAGTACTTC
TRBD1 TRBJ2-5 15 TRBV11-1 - CASSSAGTEQETQYF TGTGCCAGCAGCTCGGCCGGGACAGAACAAGAGACCCAGTACTTC
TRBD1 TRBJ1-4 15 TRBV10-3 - CAISESGQHNEKLFF TGTGCCATCAGTGAGTCGGGACAGCATAATGAAAAACTGTTTTTT
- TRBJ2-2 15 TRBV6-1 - CASSEARGNTGELFF TGTGCCAGCAGTGAAGCGCGCGGGAACACCGGGGAGCTGTTTTTT
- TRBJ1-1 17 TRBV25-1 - CASSEFRGGIYAIEAFF TGTGCCAGCAGTGAATTTAGGGGTGGGATCTATGCCATTGAAGCTTTCTTT
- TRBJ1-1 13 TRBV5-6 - CASSLGPARVAFF TGTGCCAGCAGCTTGGGCCCGGCACGGGTGGCTTTCTTT
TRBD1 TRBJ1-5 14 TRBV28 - CASSPRLNQGAQHF TGTGCCAGCAGTCCCCGACTAAACCAGGGGGCCCAGCATTTT
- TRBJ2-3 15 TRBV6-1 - CASSENQGWKDTQYF TGTGCCAGCAGTGAGAATCAGGGGTGGAAAGATACGCAGTATTTT
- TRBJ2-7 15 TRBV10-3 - CAISERAGEGREQYF TGTGCCATCAGTGAGCGTGCAGGGGAGGGACGCGAGCAGTACTTC
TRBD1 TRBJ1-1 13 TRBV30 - CAWSTGGNTEAFF TGTGCCTGGAGTACAGGGGGGAACACTGAAGCTTTCTTT
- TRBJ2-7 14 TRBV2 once CASFKQKAAYEQYF TGTGCCAGTTTCAAGCAGAAGGCGGCATACGAGCAGTACTTC
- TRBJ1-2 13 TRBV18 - CASSPRGNYGYTF TGTGCCAGCTCACCGCGGGGGAACTATGGCTACACCTTC
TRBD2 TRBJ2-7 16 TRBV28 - CASSSRTSGRGYEQYF TGTGCCAGCAGTTCCCGGACTAGCGGGAGGGGGTACGAGCAGTACTTC
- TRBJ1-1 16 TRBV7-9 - CASSFSRRRGDTEAFF TGTGCCAGCAGCTTTTCCCGCCGGCGGGGGGACACTGAAGCTTTCTTT
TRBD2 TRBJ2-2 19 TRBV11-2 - CASSLMRLAGKKFTGELFF TGTGCCAGCAGCTTAATGCGGCTAGCGGGGAAGAAATTCACCGGGGAGCTGTTTTTT
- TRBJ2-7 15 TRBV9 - CASSVGGGQDYEQYF TGTGCCAGCAGCGTAGGAGGAGGCCAGGACTACGAGCAGTACTTC
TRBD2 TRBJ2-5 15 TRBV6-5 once CASRIPGTRGETQYF TGTGCCAGCAGGATCCCCGGGACTAGGGGGGAGACCCAGTACTTC
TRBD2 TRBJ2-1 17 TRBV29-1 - CSVERTSGLSSYNEQFF TGCAGCGTTGAACGGACTAGCGGACTGAGCTCCTATAATGAGCAGTTCTTC
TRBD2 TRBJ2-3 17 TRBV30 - CAWTGLAGPPSTDTQYF TGTGCCTGGACGGGACTAGCGGGACCCCCTAGCACAGATACGCAGTATTTT